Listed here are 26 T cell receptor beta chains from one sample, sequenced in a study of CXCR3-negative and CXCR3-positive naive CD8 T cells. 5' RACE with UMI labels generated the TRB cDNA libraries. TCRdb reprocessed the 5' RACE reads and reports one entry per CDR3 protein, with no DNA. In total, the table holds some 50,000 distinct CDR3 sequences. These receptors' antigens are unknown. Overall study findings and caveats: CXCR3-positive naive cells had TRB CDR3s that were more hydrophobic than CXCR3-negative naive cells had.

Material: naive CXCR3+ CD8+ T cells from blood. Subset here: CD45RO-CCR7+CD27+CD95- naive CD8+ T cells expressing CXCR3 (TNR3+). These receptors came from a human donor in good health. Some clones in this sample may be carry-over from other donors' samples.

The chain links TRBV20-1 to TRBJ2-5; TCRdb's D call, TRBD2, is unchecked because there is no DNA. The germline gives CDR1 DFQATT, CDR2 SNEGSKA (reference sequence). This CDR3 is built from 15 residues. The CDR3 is CSARVPSGDAETQYF.

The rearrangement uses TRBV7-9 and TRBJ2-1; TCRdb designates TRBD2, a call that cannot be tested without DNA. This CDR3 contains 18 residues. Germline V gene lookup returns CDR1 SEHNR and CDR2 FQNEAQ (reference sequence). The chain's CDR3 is CASSFGRAEKSSYNEQFF. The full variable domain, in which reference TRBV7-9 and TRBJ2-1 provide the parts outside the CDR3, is DTGVSQNPRHKITKRGQNVTFRCDPISEHNRLYWYRQTLGQGPEFLTYFQNEAQLEKSRLLSDRFSAERPKGSFSTLEIQRTEQGDSAMYLCASSFGRAEKSSYNEQFFGPGTRLTVL.

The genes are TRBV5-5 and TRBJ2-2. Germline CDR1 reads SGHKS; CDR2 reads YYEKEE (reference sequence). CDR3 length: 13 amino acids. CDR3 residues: CASSLANGLELFF.

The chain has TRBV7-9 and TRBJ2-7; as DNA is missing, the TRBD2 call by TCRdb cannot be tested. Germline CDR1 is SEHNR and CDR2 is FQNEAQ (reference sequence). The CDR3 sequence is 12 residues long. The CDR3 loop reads CAIQREWDEQYF.

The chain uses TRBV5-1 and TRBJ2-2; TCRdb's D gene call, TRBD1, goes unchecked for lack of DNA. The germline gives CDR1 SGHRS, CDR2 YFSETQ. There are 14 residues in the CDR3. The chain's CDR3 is CASSLGQVTGELFF.

The CDR3 region is CASSITLGGSGELFF. This chain uses TRBV7-3 with TRBJ2-2; TCRdb's assignment of TRBD1 cannot be checked, as there is no DNA. CDR3 length: 15 amino acids. Per the germline V gene, CDR1 is SGHTA and CDR2 is FQGTGA. Combining the CDR3 with reference TRBV7-3 and TRBJ2-2 gives the whole variable domain GAGVSQTPSNKVTEKGKYVELRCDPISGHTALYWYRQSLGQGPEFLIYFQGTGAADDSGLPNDRFFAVRPEGSVSTLKIQRTERGDSAVYLCASSITLGGSGELFFGEGSRLTVL.

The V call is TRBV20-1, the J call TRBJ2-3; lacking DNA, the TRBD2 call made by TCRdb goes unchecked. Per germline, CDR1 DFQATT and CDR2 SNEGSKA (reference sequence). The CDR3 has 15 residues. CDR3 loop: CSARDWLEGTDTQYF.

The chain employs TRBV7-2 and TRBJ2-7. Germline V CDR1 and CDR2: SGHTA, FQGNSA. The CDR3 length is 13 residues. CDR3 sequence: CASSFPDLSEQYF.

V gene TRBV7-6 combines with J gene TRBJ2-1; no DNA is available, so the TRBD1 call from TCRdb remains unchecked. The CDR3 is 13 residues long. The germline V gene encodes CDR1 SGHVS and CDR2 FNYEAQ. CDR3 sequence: CASRPGAALEQFF.

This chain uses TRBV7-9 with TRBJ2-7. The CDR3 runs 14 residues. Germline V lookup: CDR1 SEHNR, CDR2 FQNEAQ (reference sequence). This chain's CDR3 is CASELNDNAYEQYF. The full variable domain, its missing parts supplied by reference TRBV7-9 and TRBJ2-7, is DTGVSQNPRHKITKRGQNVTFRCDPISEHNRLYWYRQTLGQGPEFLTYFQNEAQLEKSRLLSDRFSAERPKGSFSTLEIQRTEQGDSAMYLCASELNDNAYEQYFGPGTRLTVT.

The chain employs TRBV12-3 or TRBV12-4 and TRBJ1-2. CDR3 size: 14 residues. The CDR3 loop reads CASRTSGPYYGYTF.

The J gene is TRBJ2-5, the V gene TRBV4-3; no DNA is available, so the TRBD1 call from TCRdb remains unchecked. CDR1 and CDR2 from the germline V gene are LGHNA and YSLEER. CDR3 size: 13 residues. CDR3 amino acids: CASSQGGTETQYF.

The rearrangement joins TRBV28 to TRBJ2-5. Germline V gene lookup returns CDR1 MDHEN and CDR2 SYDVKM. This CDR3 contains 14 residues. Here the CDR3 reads CASSPQIGEETQYF.

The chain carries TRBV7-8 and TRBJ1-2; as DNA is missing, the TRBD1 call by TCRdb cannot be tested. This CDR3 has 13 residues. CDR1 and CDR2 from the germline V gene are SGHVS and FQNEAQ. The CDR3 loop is CASSPGQFYGYTF.

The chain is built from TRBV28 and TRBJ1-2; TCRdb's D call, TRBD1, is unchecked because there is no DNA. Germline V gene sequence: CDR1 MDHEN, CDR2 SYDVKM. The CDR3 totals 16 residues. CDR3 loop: CASSLPLLTGNYGYTF.

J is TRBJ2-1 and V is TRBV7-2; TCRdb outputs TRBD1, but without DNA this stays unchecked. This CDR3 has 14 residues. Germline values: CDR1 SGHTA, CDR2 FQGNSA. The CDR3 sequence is CASSSQGVYNEQFF.

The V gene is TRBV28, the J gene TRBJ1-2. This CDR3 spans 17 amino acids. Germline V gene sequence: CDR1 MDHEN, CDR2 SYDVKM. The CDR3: CASSSLSFGLPNYGYTF.

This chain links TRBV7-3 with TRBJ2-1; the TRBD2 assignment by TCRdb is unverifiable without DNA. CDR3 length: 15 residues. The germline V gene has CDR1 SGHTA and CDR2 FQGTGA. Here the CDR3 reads CASSFRTSRYNEQFF.

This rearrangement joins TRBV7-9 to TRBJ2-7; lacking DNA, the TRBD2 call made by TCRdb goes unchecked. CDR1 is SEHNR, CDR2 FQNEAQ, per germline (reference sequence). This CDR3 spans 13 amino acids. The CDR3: CASSSGHPYEQYF.

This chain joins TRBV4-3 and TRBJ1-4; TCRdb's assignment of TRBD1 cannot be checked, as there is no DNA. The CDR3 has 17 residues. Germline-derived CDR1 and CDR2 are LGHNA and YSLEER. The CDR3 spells CASSQEGTGTYNEKLFF.

CDR3 in amino acids: CSAEQGRTEAFF. The V call is TRBV29-1, the J call TRBJ1-1; the D gene TCRdb calls, TRBD1, cannot be checked with no DNA. The CDR3 is made up of 12 amino acids. CDR1 SQVTM and CDR2 ANQGSEA come from the germline V gene. Full variable domain (rest looked up from reference TRBV29-1 and TRBJ1-1): SAVISQKPSRDICQRGTSLTIQCQVDSQVTMMFWYRQQPGQSLTLIATANQGSEATYESGFVIDKFPISRPNLTFSTLTVSNMSPEDSSIYLCSAEQGRTEAFFGQGTRLTVV.

This CDR3 is CASTLDRNYGYTF. The chain joins TRBV12-3 or TRBV12-4 to TRBJ1-2; absent DNA, TCRdb's TRBD1 call cannot be checked. The CDR3 is 13 residues long.

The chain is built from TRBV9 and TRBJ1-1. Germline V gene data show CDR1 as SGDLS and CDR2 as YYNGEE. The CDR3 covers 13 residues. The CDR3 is CASGDGQNTEAFF.

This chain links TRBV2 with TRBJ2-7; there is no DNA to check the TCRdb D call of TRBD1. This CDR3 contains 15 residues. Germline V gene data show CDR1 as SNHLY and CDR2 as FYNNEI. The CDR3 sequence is CASSETPGHHYLGVF.

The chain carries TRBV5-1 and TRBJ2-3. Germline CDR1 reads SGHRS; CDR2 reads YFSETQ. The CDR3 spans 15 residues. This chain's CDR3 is CASSWDMEDTDTQYF.

The CDR3 loop is CASSSPGTGRSDTQYF. The chain employs TRBV14 and TRBJ2-3; TCRdb's D call, TRBD1, is unchecked because there is no DNA. In germline, CDR1 is SGHDN, CDR2 FVKESK. The CDR3 extends over 16 amino acids.